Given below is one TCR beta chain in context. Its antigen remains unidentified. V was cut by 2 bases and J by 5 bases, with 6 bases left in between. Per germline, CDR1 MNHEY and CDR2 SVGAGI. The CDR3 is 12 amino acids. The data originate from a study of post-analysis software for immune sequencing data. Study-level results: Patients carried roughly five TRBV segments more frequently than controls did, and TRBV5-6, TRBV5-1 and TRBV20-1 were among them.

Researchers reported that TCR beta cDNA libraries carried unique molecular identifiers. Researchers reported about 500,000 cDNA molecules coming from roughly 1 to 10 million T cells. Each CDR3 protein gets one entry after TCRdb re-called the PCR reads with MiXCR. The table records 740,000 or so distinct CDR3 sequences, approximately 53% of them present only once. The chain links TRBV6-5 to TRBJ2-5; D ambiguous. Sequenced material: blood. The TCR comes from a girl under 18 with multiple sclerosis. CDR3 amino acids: CASSYGQETQYF. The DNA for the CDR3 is TGTGCCAGCAGTTACGGGCAGGAGACCCAGTACTTC.